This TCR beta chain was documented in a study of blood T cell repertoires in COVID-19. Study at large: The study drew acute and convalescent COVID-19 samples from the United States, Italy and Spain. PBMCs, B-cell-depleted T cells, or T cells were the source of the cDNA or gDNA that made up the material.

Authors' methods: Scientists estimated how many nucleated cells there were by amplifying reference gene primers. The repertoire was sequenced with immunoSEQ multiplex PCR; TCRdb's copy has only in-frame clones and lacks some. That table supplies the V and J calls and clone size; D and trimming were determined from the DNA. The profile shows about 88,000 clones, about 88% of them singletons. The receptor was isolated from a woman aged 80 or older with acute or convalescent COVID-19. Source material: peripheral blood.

The CDR3 spells CASSSQVSGEQYF. As DNA, the CDR3 is TGTGCCAGTAGTAGCCAGGTGTCGGGGGAGCAGTACTTC. The chain combines TRBV19 with TRBJ2-7, with D maybe TRBD2 (5 bases). V was shortened by 4 bases and J by 7 bases, with 14 bases between the two germline ends. The CDR3 is 13 amino acids. Germline values: CDR1 LNHDA, CDR2 SQIVND (reference sequence).